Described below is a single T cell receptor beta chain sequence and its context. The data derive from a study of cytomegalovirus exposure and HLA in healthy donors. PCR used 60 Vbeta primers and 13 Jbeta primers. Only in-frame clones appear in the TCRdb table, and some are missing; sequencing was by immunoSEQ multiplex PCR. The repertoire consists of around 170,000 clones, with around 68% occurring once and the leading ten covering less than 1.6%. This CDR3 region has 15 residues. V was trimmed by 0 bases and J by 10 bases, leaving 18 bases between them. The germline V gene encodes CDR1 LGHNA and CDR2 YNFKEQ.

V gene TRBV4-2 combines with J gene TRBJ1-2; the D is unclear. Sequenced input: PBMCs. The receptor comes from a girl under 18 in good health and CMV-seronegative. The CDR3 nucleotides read TGTGCCAGCAGCCAAGATAGGGAGACCTGGGAAGACTACACCTTC. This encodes CASSQDRETWEDYTF.